The T cell receptor beta chain under discussion was sequenced for a study of blood T cell repertoires in COVID-19. Overall study context: Acute and convalescent COVID-19 specimens originated in the United States, Italy and Spain. In each case, the material was cDNA or gDNA derived from T cells, B-cell-depleted T cells, or PBMCs.

Produced via immunoSEQ multiplex PCR; TCRdb's table is partial and in-frame only. Of some 37,000 clones listed, over 70% are singletons. Sequencing was done on a sample of peripheral blood. The receptor was isolated from a woman between 65 and 79 years old with acute or convalescent COVID-19.

This chain's CDR3 is CASSSSNTGGGNQPQHF. CDR3 nucleotide sequence: TGTGCCAGCTCATCCTCTAATACAGGGGGAGGCAATCAGCCCCAGCATTTT. This chain uses TRBV18 with TRBJ1-5, with 8 bases identical to TRBD1. The CDR3 extends over 17 amino acids. Germline V CDR1 and CDR2: KGHSH, LQKENI. V shed 5 bases, J shed 2 bases, and the junction held 11 bases outside the gene matches.